This TCR beta chain was retrieved from a study of sequential checkpoint blockade in melanoma. Sequencing used immunoSEQ multiplex PCR; TCRdb keeps in-frame clones, though not all of them. The sample has about 20,000 clones; roughly 25% are singletons. This CDR3 contains 14 residues. Germline V gene data show CDR1 as MGHDK and CDR2 as SYGVNS. V lost 3 bases, J lost 10 bases, and 18 bases lay in between. Treatment indicated: randomized to nivolumab then ipilimumab (arm A) or the reverse (arm B). Here the sequenced sample was tumor tissue (inferred from file names), taken from a patient given nivolumab and ipilimumab in sequence. The receptor comes from a human donor with melanoma. V gene TRBV25-1 combines with J gene TRBJ1-1; a possible D gene is TRBD1 (6 bases). Here the CDR3 reads CASSDRGTPIGAFF. The CDR3 DNA is TGTGCCAGCAGTGATAGGGGGACCCCCATTGGAGCTTTCTTT.